This entry lists 25 T cell receptor beta chains sequenced from one sample in a study of cytomegalovirus exposure and HLA in healthy donors. The primer mix had 60 Vbeta and 13 Jbeta primers. Libraries were prepared by immunoSEQ multiplex PCR; TCRdb keeps only in-frame clonotypes and omits some of them. This sample has under 200,000 clones; about 76% occur once, and the top ten carry 6% to 8%. Material: PBMCs. Receptors originate from a male donor in good health and CMV-seropositive.

The J gene is TRBJ1-1, the V gene TRBV19; 8 nucleotides align to TRBD1. The CDR3 runs 13 residues. Germline V gives CDR1 LNHDA, CDR2 SQIVND (reference sequence). V shed 5 bases, J shed 11 bases, and the junction held 10 bases outside the gene matches. In DNA form, the CDR3 reads TGTGCCAGTAGTCCAGGACAGGGTCTAAGGGCTTTCTTT. It is translated as CASSPGQGLRAFF.

Worth noting for this clone: At the DNA level, this CDR3 is encoded by other sequences in the same sample as well. The V gene is TRBV18, the J gene TRBJ1-1; D remains unclear. Germline CDR1 and CDR2: KGHSH and LQKENI. The CDR3 has 14 amino acids. V gave up 2 bases and J gave up 5 bases, with 12 bases separating them. This CDR3 reads CASSPADRRTEAFF. The CDR3 DNA is TGTGCCAGCTCACCAGCCGATAGGAGGACTGAAGCTTTCTTT.

V gene TRBV5-6 combines with J gene TRBJ1-2; possible D gene TRBD1, 6 bases. From germline, CDR1 is SGHDT and CDR2 YYEEEE. The CDR3 has 13 residues. V was shortened by 2 bases and J by 7 bases, with 12 bases between the two germline ends. The CDR3 is CASSFGGQGGYTF. DNA for the CDR3: TGTGCCAGCAGCTTCGGGGGGCAAGGTGGCTACACCTTC.

In this sample, this clone turned up once. V and J are TRBV9 and TRBJ2-7; 7 bases map to TRBD2. With V trimmed by 5 bases and J by 0 bases, 5 bases remained unmatched. Germline CDR1 is SGDLS and CDR2 is YYNGEE. The CDR3 totals 14 residues. The CDR3 protein is CASSGGLGSYEQYF. As DNA, the CDR3 is TGTGCCAGCAGTGGCGGACTAGGCTCCTACGAGCAGTACTTC.

The rearrangement joins TRBV19 to TRBJ2-1, with D tentatively TRBD1 (6 bases). V was pared by 8 bases and J by 4 bases, with 12 bases between. The CDR3 is made up of 13 amino acids. Germline V gene sequence: CDR1 LNHDA, CDR2 SQIVND (reference sequence). This CDR3 is CASSRTDYNEQFF. The CDR3 coding sequence is TGTGCCAGTTCGCGGACAGATTACAATGAGCAGTTCTTC.

V usage is TRBV5-1 and J usage is TRBJ2-1, with 8 bases that match TRBD2. With 0 bases clipped from V and 4 bases from J, the junction kept 18 bases outside the gene matches. The CDR3 runs 20 residues. Germline V gene data show CDR1 as SGHRS and CDR2 as YFSETQ. The CDR3 is CASSLEVRAGRGGTYNEQFF. CDR3 nucleotides: TGCGCCAGCAGCTTGGAGGTCCGGGCGGGGCGCGGGGGGACATACAATGAGCAGTTCTTC. The entire variable domain, with the rest obtained from reference TRBV5-1 and TRBJ2-1, is as follows: KAGVTQTPRYLIKTRGQQVTLSCSPISGHRSVSWYQQTPGQGLQFLFEYFSETQRNKGNFPGRFSGRQFSNSRSEMNVSTLELGDSALYLCASSLEVRAGRGGTYNEQFFGPGTRLTVL.

Comments on this clone: One junction end disagrees with the germline gene, perhaps due to a read error. V usage is TRBV7-9 and J usage is TRBJ2-7; D might be TRBD1 (6 bases). This CDR3 has 12 residues. Germline V gene data show CDR1 as SEHNR and CDR2 as FQNEAQ (reference sequence). CDR3 region: CSSSQTGYEQYF. As DNA, the CDR3 is TGTTCCAGCAGCCAAACAGGGTACGAGCAGTACTTC.

The rearrangement links TRBV6-1 to TRBJ2-5; D gene uncertain. The closer fit of TRBJ2-7 to the DNA end suggests the J call may be wrong. This CDR3 has 12 residues. CDR1 and CDR2 from the germline V gene are MNHNS and SASEGT. CDR3 sequence: CASSEGGYEQYF. CDR3 in DNA: TGTGCCAGCAGTGAAGGAGGCTACGAGCAGTACTTC.

As DNA, the CDR3 is TGCGCCAGCAGCCCGGACAGCACTAATGAAAAACTGTTTTTT. As protein: CASSPDSTNEKLFF. The chain joins TRBV5-1 to TRBJ1-4; tentatively, D is TRBD1 (6 bases). The V gene's germline CDR1 is SGHRS and CDR2 YFSETQ. This CDR3 has 14 amino acids. The ends were cut back, 4 bases at V and 2 bases at J, with 9 bases in the middle.

This chain links TRBV2 with TRBJ1-2, with 8 bases identical to TRBD1. Germline CDR1 is SNHLY and CDR2 is FYNNEI. J gave up 2 bases and V 9 bases, and 11 bases lay outside the gene matches. This CDR3 comprises 15 residues. The CDR3 nucleotides read TGTGCCAGTCCGAAGGGACAGGTCCCGAACTATGGCTACACCTTC. Translating gives CASPKGQVPNYGYTF.

This clone has ten or more counts. The chain is built from TRBV5-1 and TRBJ2-2, with 10 bases fitting TRBD2. The CDR3 has 16 residues. Germline assignment: CDR1 SGHRS and CDR2 YFSETQ. Trimming at V came to 0 bases and at J to 7 bases, leaving 6 bases not matched to a gene. The CDR3 DNA sequence: TGCGCCAGCAGCTTGGCAGCGGGGGGGCCTGGCGGGGAGCTGTTTTTT. Translation gives CASSLAAGGPGGELFF.

V and J are TRBV4-3 and TRBJ2-1, with 11 bases matching TRBD1. Germline-derived CDR1 and CDR2 are LGHNA and YSLEER. V shed 3 bases and J 0 bases; nucleotides not matched to a gene: 1. This CDR3 is built from 16 residues. The CDR3 region is CASSQGTGGSYNEQFF. The CDR3 nucleotides read TGCGCCAGCAGCCAGGGGACAGGGGGCTCCTACAATGAGCAGTTCTTC.

The rearrangement uses TRBV12-5 and TRBJ2-2, with 10 bases matching TRBD1. The CDR3 runs to 17 residues. The germline V gene encodes CDR1 LGHNT and CDR2 FRNRAP. Unmatched junction bases numbered 3, after V lost 0 bases and J lost 2 bases. CDR3 nucleotides: TGTGCTAGTGGTTTGGTAAAGACAGGGGGCAACACCGGGGAGCTGTTTTTT. This gives the protein CASGLVKTGGNTGELFF.

V usage is TRBV27 and J usage is TRBJ1-3; D might be TRBD1 (5 bases). Germline CDR1 reads MNHEY; CDR2 reads SMNVEV (reference sequence). CDR3 length equals 16 residues. The V gene lost 0 bases and the J gene lost 4 bases, with 13 bases spanning the gap. The CDR3 region has the DNA TGTGCCAGCAGTTTATCCCCTGGCAGGGCCGGAAACACCATATATTTT. Its protein product is CASSLSPGRAGNTIYF.

This rearrangement joins TRBV30 to TRBJ1-1; TRBD1 matches at 8 bases. V was clipped by 4 bases and J by 5 bases; unmatched bases: 9. The CDR3 length is 14 residues. From germline, CDR1 is GTSNPN and CDR2 SVGIG (reference sequence). CDR3 amino acids: CAWKGQVGGTEAFF. The CDR3 region has the DNA TGTGCCTGGAAGGGACAGGTTGGGGGGACTGAAGCTTTCTTT.

The chain combines TRBV4-2 with TRBJ2-1, with unresolved D. CDR1 LGHNA and CDR2 YNFKEQ come from the germline V gene. The CDR3 has 11 residues. V was pared by 0 bases and J by 9 bases, with 3 bases between. The CDR3 here is CASSQDSEQFF. The CDR3 nucleotides read TGTGCCAGCAGCCAAGACAGTGAGCAGTTCTTC.

As regards this clone: Its ends do not fully match the called genes, so a read error is possible. V and J are TRBV5-1 and TRBJ2-3, with a tentative D call TRBD2 (5 bases). Germline V CDR1 and CDR2: SGHRS, YFSETQ. There are 17 residues in the CDR3. This chain's CDR3 is CASSLVTEASGGDPQYF. CDR3 bases: TGCGCCAGCAGCTTGGTAACGGAGGCGAGCGGCGGAGATCCGCAGTATTTT.

The rearrangement uses TRBV15 and TRBJ2-4; TRBD1 agrees at 9 bases. From germline, CDR1 is LNHNV and CDR2 YYDKDF (reference sequence). With 4 bases clipped from V and 3 bases from J, the junction kept 7 bases outside the gene matches. The CDR3 loop spans 16 amino acids. This CDR3 is CATSIWDRAGKNIQYF. CDR3 sequence (DNA): TGTGCCACCAGCATCTGGGACAGGGCAGGCAAAAACATTCAGTACTTC.

V gene TRBV25-1 combines with J gene TRBJ1-1; TRBD1 might be the D (5 bases). The V gene's germline CDR1 is MGHDK and CDR2 SYGVNS. The V end lost 8 bases, the J end lost 4 bases, and 17 bases lay between the germline ends. The CDR3 has 14 residues. CDR3: CASRPGGGSTEAFF. The CDR3 bases are TGTGCCAGCCGCCCTGGGGGAGGCTCCACTGAAGCTTTCTTT.

The chain links TRBV6-5 to TRBJ1-2; 9 bases are a match to TRBD1. This CDR3 contains 14 residues. The ends lost 7 bases at V and 9 bases at J; junction bases unmatched: 12. Germline CDR1 is MNHEY and CDR2 is SVGAGI. The CDR3: CASTPPPTGGCYTF. The CDR3 nucleotides read TGTGCCAGCACTCCCCCCCCTACAGGGGGCTGCTACACCTTC.

The rearrangement links TRBV6-5 to TRBJ2-7, with 7 bases matching TRBD1. The junction had 5 bases not matched to a gene; V was cut back by 4 bases and J by 5 bases. The CDR3 spans 13 residues. Germline assignment: CDR1 MNHEY and CDR2 SVGAGI. The CDR3 nucleotides are TGTGCCAGCAGTTTGACAGGGATACACGAGCAGTACTTC. It encodes CASSLTGIHEQYF.

The chain recombines TRBV18 with TRBJ1-2; perhaps TRBD1 as D (5 bases). The V end lost 3 bases, the J end lost 1 base, and 18 bases lay between the germline ends. CDR1 KGHSH and CDR2 LQKENI come from the germline V gene. This CDR3 has 17 amino acids. CDR3 amino acids: CASSPGGTLKLNYGYTF. The CDR3 DNA reads TGTGCCAGCTCACCGGGCGGGACCCTTAAGCTTAACTATGGCTACACCTTC.

This sequence joins TRBV30 and TRBJ2-4; 7 bases line up with TRBD1. Germline V CDR1 and CDR2: GTSNPN, SVGIG (reference sequence). V gave up 1 base and J gave up 8 bases; unmatched junction bases: 11. The CDR3 length is 15 residues. The CDR3 is CAWSDKGARYHIQYF. CDR3 coding DNA: TGTGCCTGGAGTGATAAGGGGGCGCGGTACCACATTCAGTACTTC.

The chain uses TRBV19 and TRBJ1-5, with a tentative D call TRBD1 (5 bases). CDR3 length: 15 residues. Germline V gene sequence: CDR1 LNHDA, CDR2 SQIVND (reference sequence). V was cut by 5 bases and J by 0 bases, with 11 bases left in between. CDR3 bases: TGTGCCAGTAGTTCACAGGTGCATAGCAATCAGCCCCAGCATTTT. It yields the protein CASSSQVHSNQPQHF.

The chain employs TRBV18 and TRBJ2-2; tentative D call: TRBD1 (6 bases). With 6 bases removed from V and 4 bases from J, the gap between germline ends came to 12 bases. Germline CDR1 KGHSH, CDR2 LQKENI. The CDR3 extends over 14 amino acids. The CDR3 nucleotides read TGTGCCAGCTCGCTAGACAGGCCCACCGGGGAGCTGTTTTTT. Its translation: CASSLDRPTGELFF.